This T cell receptor beta chain was sequenced for a study of cytomegalovirus exposure and HLA in healthy donors. Study results and caveats: The only immune exposure information that was available was CMV serostatus.

Primers for the PCR totalled 60 Vbeta and 13 Jbeta. Clones were read by immunoSEQ multiplex PCR, and TCRdb kept only the in-frame ones, dropping some. Here the sample spans 90,000 to 100,000 clones, around 82% being singletons. This clone turned up a few times. What it binds is not known. The material sequenced was PBMCs. The TCR was taken from a woman in her sixties in good health and CMV-seronegative.

The CDR3 nucleotides are TGTGCCAGCAGTGGGTGGACAGGGTCTAACTATGGCTACACCTTC. Translated, it gives CASSGWTGSNYGYTF. V is TRBV25-1 and J is TRBJ1-2; 8 bases fit TRBD1. Trimming cost V 4 bases and J 0 bases; bases outside gene matches: 4. There are 15 residues in the CDR3. The V gene's germline CDR1 is MGHDK and CDR2 SYGVNS.